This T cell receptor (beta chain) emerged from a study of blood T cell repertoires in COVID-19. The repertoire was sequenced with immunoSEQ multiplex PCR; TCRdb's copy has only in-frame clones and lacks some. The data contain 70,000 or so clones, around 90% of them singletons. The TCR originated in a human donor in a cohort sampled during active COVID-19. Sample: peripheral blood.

The CDR3 here is CASSPPGAHSYEQYF. The CDR3 nucleotides are TGTGCCAGCAGCCCCCCGGGAGCCCACTCCTACGAGCAGTACTTC. The chain recombines TRBV9 with TRBJ2-7; D might be TRBD2 (6 bases). V was cut by 4 bases and J by 0 bases, with 14 bases left in between. Germline V lookup: CDR1 SGDLS, CDR2 YYNGEE. The CDR3 covers 15 residues.